This entry is about one T cell receptor (beta chain). Antigen specificity is unknown. TCRdb redid the calling of the 5' RACE reads with MiXCR, one entry per CDR3 protein. This table holds about 430,000 distinct CDR3 sequences, 15% to 20% found once. The data originate from a study of T-cell memory formation after mild COVID-19. Study at large: Clusters were largely donor specific. Study-level results: From day 15 to 85, contracting clones were balanced between CD4 and CD8, whereas later expanders leaned toward CD4+.

The length of the CDR3 is 13 residues. V lost 1 base, J lost 5 bases, and 6 bases lay in between. Germline assignment: CDR1 SGHDT and CDR2 YYEEEE. Sequenced material: PBMCs or a T cell subset sorted from them (not recorded which). The TCR was taken from a man younger than 30 who had mild COVID-19 (a few samples of this study predate the infection). Cell type and time point are not known. This rearrangement joins TRBV5-6 to TRBJ2-2; the D is unclear. CDR3 amino acids: CASSLMRTGELFF. CDR3 coding DNA: TGTGCCAGCAGCTTGATGCGGACCGGGGAGCTGTTTTTT.